This section outlines one TCR beta chain sequence together with its context. Antigen specificity is unknown. The sample originates from a study of CD8+ T cells in alopecia areata. Study as a whole: Each of the treated patients was given oral tofacitinib, 5 to 10 mg twice daily, for moderate-to-severe alopecia areata.

Sequencing used cDNA as its template, made by extracting RNA and reverse transcribing it. The repertoire was sequenced with immunoSEQ multiplex PCR; TCRdb's copy has only in-frame clones and lacks some. This sample has 150,000 to 200,000 clones, with less than 80% found just once. Study conclusions and caveats: Greater clonality was observed in lesional scalp samples, especially alopecia totalis/universalis, versus normal scalp.

There are 15 residues in the CDR3. V was shortened by 3 bases and J by 1 base, with 10 bases between the two germline ends. The V gene's germline CDR1 is LNHDA and CDR2 SQIVND (reference sequence). This chain joins TRBV19 and TRBJ1-5; D is uncertain. The sequences come from CD8+ T cells sorted from blood, collected at week 0. The clonotype was recovered from a human donor with alopecia areata. The CDR3 is CASSMTPYSNQPQHF. The DNA for the CDR3 is TGTGCCAGTAGTATGACTCCTTACAGCAATCAGCCCCAGCATTTT.